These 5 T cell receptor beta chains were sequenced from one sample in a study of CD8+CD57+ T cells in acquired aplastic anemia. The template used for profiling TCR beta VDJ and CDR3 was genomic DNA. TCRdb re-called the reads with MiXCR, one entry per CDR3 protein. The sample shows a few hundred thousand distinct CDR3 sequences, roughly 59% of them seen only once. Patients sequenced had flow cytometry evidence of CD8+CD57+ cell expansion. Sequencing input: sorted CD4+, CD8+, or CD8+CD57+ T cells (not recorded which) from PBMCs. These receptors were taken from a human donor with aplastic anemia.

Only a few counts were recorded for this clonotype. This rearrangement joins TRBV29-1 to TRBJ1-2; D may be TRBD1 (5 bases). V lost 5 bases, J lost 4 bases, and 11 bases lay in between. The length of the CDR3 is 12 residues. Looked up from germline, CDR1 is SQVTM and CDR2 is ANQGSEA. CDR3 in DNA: TGCAGCGTTTCATCTGGGACCTATGGCTACACCTTC. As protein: CSVSSGTYGYTF. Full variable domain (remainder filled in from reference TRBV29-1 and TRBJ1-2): SAVISQKPSRDICQRGTSLTIQCQVDSQVTMMFWYRQQPGQSLTLIATANQGSEATYESGFVIDKFPISRPNLTFSTLTVSNMSPEDSSIYLCSVSSGTYGYTFGSGTRLTVV.

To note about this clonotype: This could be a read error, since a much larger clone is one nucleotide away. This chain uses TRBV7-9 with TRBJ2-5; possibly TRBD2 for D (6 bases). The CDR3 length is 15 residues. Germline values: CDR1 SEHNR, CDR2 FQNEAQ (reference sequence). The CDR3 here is CASSLMGLLQETRYF. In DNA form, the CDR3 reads TGTGCCAGCAGCTTAATGGGACTTCTCCAAGAGACCCGGTACTTC.

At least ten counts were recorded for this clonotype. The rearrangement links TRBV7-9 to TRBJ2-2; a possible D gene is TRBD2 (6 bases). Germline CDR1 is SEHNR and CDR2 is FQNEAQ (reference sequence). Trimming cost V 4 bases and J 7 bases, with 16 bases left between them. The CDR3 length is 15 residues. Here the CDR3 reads CASSSPVTGDGELFF. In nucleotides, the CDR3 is TGTGCCAGCAGCTCCCCAGTCACGGGGGACGGGGAGCTGTTTTTT.

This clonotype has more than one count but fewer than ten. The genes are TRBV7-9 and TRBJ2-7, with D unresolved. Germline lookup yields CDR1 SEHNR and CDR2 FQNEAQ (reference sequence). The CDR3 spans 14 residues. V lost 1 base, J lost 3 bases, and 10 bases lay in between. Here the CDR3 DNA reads TGTGCCAGCAGCTTAGGAGCCCAGATCTACGAGCAGTACTTC. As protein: CASSLGAQIYEQYF.

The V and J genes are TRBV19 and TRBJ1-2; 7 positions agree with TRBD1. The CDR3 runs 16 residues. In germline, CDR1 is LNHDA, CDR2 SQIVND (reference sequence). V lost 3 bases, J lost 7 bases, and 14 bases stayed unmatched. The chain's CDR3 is CASSIQDKTGRTGYTF. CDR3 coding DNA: TGTGCCAGTAGTATCCAAGACAAGACAGGGAGAACTGGCTACACCTTC.